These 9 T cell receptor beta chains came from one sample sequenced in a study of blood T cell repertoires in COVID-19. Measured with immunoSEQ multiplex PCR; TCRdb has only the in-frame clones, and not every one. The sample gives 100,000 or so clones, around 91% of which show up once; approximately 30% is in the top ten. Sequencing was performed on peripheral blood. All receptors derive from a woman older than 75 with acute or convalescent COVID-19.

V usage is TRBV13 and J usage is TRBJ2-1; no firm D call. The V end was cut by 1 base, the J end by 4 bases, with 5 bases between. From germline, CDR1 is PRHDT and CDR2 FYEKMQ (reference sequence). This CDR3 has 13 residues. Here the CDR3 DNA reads TGTGCCAGCAGCTTAGTTAGTTACAATGAGCAGTTCTTC. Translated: CASSLVSYNEQFF.

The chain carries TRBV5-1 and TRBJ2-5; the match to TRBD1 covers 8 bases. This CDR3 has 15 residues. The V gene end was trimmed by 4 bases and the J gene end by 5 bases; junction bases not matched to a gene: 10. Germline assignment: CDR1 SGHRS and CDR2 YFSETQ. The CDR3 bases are TGCGCCAGCAGCCCCCTTCCGGGACAGGTGGAGACCCAGTACTTC. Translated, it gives CASSPLPGQVETQYF.

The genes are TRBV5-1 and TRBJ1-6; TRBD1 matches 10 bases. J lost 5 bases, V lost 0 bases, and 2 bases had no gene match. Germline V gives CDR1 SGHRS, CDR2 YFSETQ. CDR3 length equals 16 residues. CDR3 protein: CASSLVGTGDNSPLHF. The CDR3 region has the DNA TGCGCCAGCAGCTTGGTCGGGACAGGGGATAATTCACCCCTCCACTTT.

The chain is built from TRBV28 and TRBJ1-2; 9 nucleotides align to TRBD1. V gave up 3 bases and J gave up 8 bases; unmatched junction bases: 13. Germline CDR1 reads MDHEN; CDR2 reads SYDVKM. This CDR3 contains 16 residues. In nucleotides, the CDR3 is TGTGCCAGCAGTTTTATGGGACAGGGTTCCTTAGGGGGCTACACCTTC. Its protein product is CASSFMGQGSLGGYTF.

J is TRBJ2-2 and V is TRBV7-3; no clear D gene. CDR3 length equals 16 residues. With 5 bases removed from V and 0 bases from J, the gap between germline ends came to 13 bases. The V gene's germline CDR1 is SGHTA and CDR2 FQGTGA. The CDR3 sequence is CASSQTPTSNTGELFF. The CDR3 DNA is TGTGCCAGCAGCCAAACCCCAACATCGAACACCGGGGAGCTGTTTTTT.

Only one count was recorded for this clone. The CDR3 sequence is CASSLAPWAGVYNEQFF. The CDR3 DNA reads TGTGCCAGCAGCTTAGCGCCTTGGGCAGGTGTGTACAATGAGCAGTTCTTC. The chain joins TRBV7-9 to TRBJ2-1; D is ambiguous. The CDR3 sequence is 17 residues long. Germline V gene lookup returns CDR1 SEHNR and CDR2 FQNEAQ (reference sequence). V lost 0 bases and J 4 bases, leaving 16 bases between the germline ends.

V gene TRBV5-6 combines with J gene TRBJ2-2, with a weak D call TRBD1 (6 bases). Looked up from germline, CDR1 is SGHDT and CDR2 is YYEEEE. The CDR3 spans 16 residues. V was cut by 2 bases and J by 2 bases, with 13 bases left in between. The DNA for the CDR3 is TGTGCCAGCAGCTTACAGGGCCGAACAAACACCGGGGAGCTGTTTTTT. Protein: CASSLQGRTNTGELFF. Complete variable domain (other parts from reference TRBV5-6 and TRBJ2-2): DAGVTQSPTHLIKTRGQQVTLRCSPKSGHDTVSWYQQALGQGPQFIFQYYEEEERQRGNFPDRFSGHQFPNYSSELNVNALLLGDSALYLCASSLQGRTNTGELFFGEGSRLTVL.

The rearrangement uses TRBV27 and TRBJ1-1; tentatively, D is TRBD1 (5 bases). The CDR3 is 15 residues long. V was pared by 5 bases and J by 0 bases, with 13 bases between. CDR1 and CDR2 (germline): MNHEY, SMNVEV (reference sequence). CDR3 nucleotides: TGTGCCAGCAGTCAAACATGGGGCCTGAACACTGAAGCTTTCTTT. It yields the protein CASSQTWGLNTEAFF.

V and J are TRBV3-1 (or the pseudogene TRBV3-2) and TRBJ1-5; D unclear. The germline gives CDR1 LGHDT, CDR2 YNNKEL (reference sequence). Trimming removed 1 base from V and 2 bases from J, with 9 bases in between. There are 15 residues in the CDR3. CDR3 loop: CASSQGLPGNQPQHF. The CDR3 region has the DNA TGTGCCAGCAGCCAAGGGTTACCAGGCAATCAGCCCCAGCATTTT.